The 26 T cell receptor beta chains in this list originate from one sample, sequenced in a study of blood T cell repertoires in COVID-19. Produced via immunoSEQ multiplex PCR; TCRdb's table is partial and in-frame only. The sample consists of some 270,000 clones, about 91% of them appearing once. The specimen was peripheral blood. The receptors originated from a woman between 35 and 50 years old who had recovered from COVID-19.

This sequence joins TRBV24-1 and TRBJ1-1; the D gene is possibly TRBD1 (6 bases). Germline V gene sequence: CDR1 KGHDR, CDR2 SFDVKD. The CDR3 has 16 residues. V shed 3 bases and J shed 6 bases, with 19 bases lying between them. Here the CDR3 DNA reads TGTGCCACCAGTGATGGGCGCGGGGGGGGCGCATCTGAAGCTTTCTTT. Translation: CATSDGRGGGASEAFF.

The chain combines TRBV28 with TRBJ2-7; 11 nucleotides align to TRBD2. Losses at the gene ends were 3 bases for V and 3 bases for J; bases not matched to a gene: 1. Germline V gene data show CDR1 as MDHEN and CDR2 as SYDVKM. The CDR3 is 14 amino acids. The CDR3 sequence is CASSFSGGGYEQYF. The CDR3 DNA is TGTGCCAGCAGTTTTAGCGGGGGGGGCTACGAGCAGTACTTC. The complete variable domain, with remaining parts taken from reference TRBV28 and TRBJ2-7, reads DVKVTQSSRYLVKRTGEKVFLECVQDMDHENMFWYRQDPGLGLRLIYFSYDVKMKEKGDIPEGYSVSREKKERFSLILESASTNQTSMYLCASSFSGGGYEQYFGPGTRLTVT.

This chain joins TRBV6-1 and TRBJ2-1, with 7 nucleotides matching TRBD1. Unmatched junction bases numbered 6, after V lost 4 bases and J lost 0 bases. Germline loops: CDR1 MNHNS, CDR2 SASEGT. This CDR3 spans 16 amino acids. CDR3 sequence (DNA): TGTGCCAGCAGTGGCCGACAGGGAAGCTCCTACAATGAGCAGTTCTTC. Its protein is CASSGRQGSSYNEQFF.

The V and J genes are TRBV5-8 and TRBJ2-3; D is possibly TRBD2 (5 bases). V lost 4 bases to trimming and J lost 3 bases, with 21 bases between them. Germline V gene data show CDR1 as SGHTS and CDR2 as YDEGEE. The CDR3 is 17 residues long. CDR3 residues: CASSPGKGGPPTDTQYF. CDR3 coding DNA: TGTGCCAGCAGCCCCGGGAAGGGCGGGCCACCTACAGATACGCAGTATTTT.

This clone has a single count. This sequence joins TRBV5-1 and TRBJ1-6; maybe TRBD1 (6 bases). The V end was cut by 0 bases, the J end by 5 bases, with 6 bases between. Germline CDR1 SGHRS, CDR2 YFSETQ. The CDR3 covers 14 residues. This CDR3 is CASSLGQDNSPLHF. CDR3 DNA sequence: TGCGCCAGCAGCTTGGGACAGGATAATTCACCCCTCCACTTT.

The chain employs TRBV2 and TRBJ2-1; TRBD2 aligns across 11 bases. V shed 6 bases and J 5 bases; nucleotides not matched to a gene: 9. The CDR3 runs to 16 residues. From germline, CDR1 is SNHLY and CDR2 FYNNEI. In DNA, the CDR3 is TGTGCCAGCAGCCCTCCGGGACTAGCGGTGAACAATGAGCAGTTCTTC. It specifies CASSPPGLAVNNEQFF.

The V gene is TRBV11-3, the J gene TRBJ2-3, with D possibly being TRBD2 (6 bases). CDR1 and CDR2 (germline): SGHNT, YENEEA. The CDR3 has 15 residues. The V gene lost 1 base and the J gene lost 3 bases, with 11 bases spanning the gap. The CDR3 loop reads CASSLVGGRTDTQYF. The CDR3 region has the DNA TGTGCCAGCAGCTTAGTCGGGGGTCGGACAGATACGCAGTATTTT.

The CDR3 bases are TGCGCCAGCAGCCAAGAATGGCGGGAGCGCACAGATACGCAGTATTTT. As protein: CASSQEWRERTDTQYF. The rearrangement links TRBV4-3 to TRBJ2-3, with TRBD2 identical over 7 bases. The CDR3 runs to 16 residues. Germline V lookup: CDR1 LGHNA, CDR2 YSLEER. The junction had 4 bases not matched to a gene; V was cut back by 0 bases and J by 1 base.

The rearrangement joins TRBV30 to TRBJ2-7, with D perhaps TRBD1 (5 bases). Germline assignment: CDR1 GTSNPN and CDR2 SVGIG (reference sequence). The CDR3 is made up of 13 amino acids. Trimming removed 0 bases at V and 1 base at J, with 7 bases between. The CDR3 DNA follows: TGTGCCTGGAGTGTGGGGCGGTCCTACGAGCAGTACTTC. It specifies CAWSVGRSYEQYF.

V usage is TRBV20-1 and J usage is TRBJ1-1; TRBD1 agrees at 8 bases. Germline V gene sequence: CDR1 DFQATT, CDR2 SNEGSKA (reference sequence). The CDR3 runs 11 residues. V lost 6 bases and J lost 5; bases outside the gene matches: 2. CDR3 residues: CSARQGTEAFF. In DNA form, the CDR3 reads TGCAGTGCAAGACAGGGGACTGAAGCTTTCTTT.

This chain joins TRBV5-5 and TRBJ1-1, with a weak D call TRBD1 (5 bases). V gave up 2 bases and J gave up 1 base, with 9 bases separating them. The germline CDR1 and CDR2 sequences are SGHKS and YYEKEE (reference sequence). This CDR3 is built from 14 residues. The CDR3 sequence: CASSLQTANTEAFF. In nucleotides, the CDR3 is TGTGCCAGCAGCTTACAGACAGCGAACACTGAAGCTTTCTTT.

This clone was detected only a few times. V and J are TRBV5-1 and TRBJ2-5; 10 nucleotides match TRBD2. J lost 2 bases, V lost 4 bases, and 5 bases had no gene match. CDR1 and CDR2 from the germline V gene are SGHRS and YFSETQ. The length of the CDR3 is 15 residues. CDR3 loop: CASSNSGRIQETQYF. The CDR3 DNA reads as TGCGCCAGCAGCAATAGCGGGAGGATACAAGAGACCCAGTACTTC.

The chain combines TRBV7-3 with TRBJ1-4, with TRBD1 as a possible D gene (6 bases). Germline V gives CDR1 SGHTA, CDR2 FQGTGA. The CDR3 runs to 17 residues. The ends were cut back, 0 bases at V and 5 bases at J, with 16 bases in the middle. This chain's CDR3 is CASSLTTQTQGNEKLFF. The CDR3 nucleotides read TGTGCCAGCAGCTTAACGACACAGACACAGGGCAATGAAAAACTGTTTTTT.

This clone was found once. This rearrangement joins TRBV6-1 to TRBJ1-3, with a weak D call TRBD1 (6 bases). CDR1 and CDR2 (germline): MNHNS, SASEGT. The CDR3 extends over 18 amino acids. V lost 0 bases and J lost 4, with 19 bases in between. The CDR3, as DNA: TGTGCCAGCAGTGAAGCGCGGTGGAGCAGACAGGCCGGAAACACCATATATTTT. Translated: CASSEARWSRQAGNTIYF.

This clone was seen a few times. This chain links TRBV12-5 with TRBJ1-1, with 8 bases matching TRBD1. Germline V gene lookup returns CDR1 LGHNT and CDR2 FRNRAP. J was trimmed by 3 bases and V by 9 bases; bases with no gene match: 12. The CDR3 consists of 15 residues. This CDR3 is CASALRGRGDTEAFF. The CDR3 nucleotides read TGTGCTAGCGCTCTCAGGGGGCGAGGGGACACTGAAGCTTTCTTT.

The chain joins TRBV6-2 or TRBV6-3 to TRBJ1-1; D call uncertain. Trimming cost V 2 bases and J 1 base, with 5 bases left between them. The CDR3 length is 13 residues. CDR1 and CDR2 from the germline V gene are MNHEY and SVGEGT. This chain's CDR3 is CASSYGGNTEAFF. Here the CDR3 DNA reads TGTGCCAGCAGTTACGGCGGGAACACTGAAGCTTTCTTT.

The chain employs TRBV6-1 and TRBJ2-3; 12 nucleotides match TRBD2. CDR1 is MNHNS and CDR2 is SASEGT in the germline V gene. Trimming cost V 2 bases and J 3 bases; bases outside gene matches: 15. The CDR3 loop spans 20 amino acids. CDR3: CASSESLGRLAGEDTDTQYF. The CDR3 DNA follows: TGTGCCAGCAGTGAAAGTCTGGGGAGACTAGCGGGAGAGGATACAGATACGCAGTATTTT.

J is TRBJ2-5 and V is TRBV11-2, with 12 nucleotides matching TRBD1. From germline, CDR1 is SGHAT and CDR2 FQNNGV. CDR3 size: 17 residues. V was pared by 5 bases and J by 3 bases, with 10 bases of the junction left unmatched. CDR3 in DNA: TGTGCCAGCAGCCCTCGGGACAGGGGGCAGGGGAAAGAGACCCAGTACTTC. Encoded protein: CASSPRDRGQGKETQYF.

The chain couples TRBV9 to TRBJ2-1; the D is unclear. CDR3 length: 14 residues. V was shortened by 0 bases and J by 4 bases, with 8 bases between the two germline ends. Germline CDR1 and CDR2: SGDLS and YYNGEE. CDR3 protein: CASSVAPSYNEQFF. CDR3 in DNA: TGTGCCAGCAGCGTAGCTCCCAGTTACAATGAGCAGTTCTTC. The complete variable domain, with remaining parts taken from reference TRBV9 and TRBJ2-1, reads DSGVTQTPKHLITATGQRVTLRCSPRSGDLSVYWYQQSLDQGLQFLIQYYNGEERAKGNILERFSAQQFPDLHSELNLSSLELGDSALYFCASSVAPSYNEQFFGPGTRLTVL.

The V call is TRBV10-3, the J call TRBJ2-3, with 10 positions matching TRBD1. V was pared by 5 bases and J by 5 bases, with 4 bases of the junction left unmatched. The germline CDR1 and CDR2 sequences are ENHRY and SYGVKD. The CDR3 has 14 amino acids. CDR3 DNA: TGTGCCATCAGTCCGGGACAGGGGAAAGATACGCAGTATTTT. It specifies CAISPGQGKDTQYF.

The gene calls are TRBV7-9 and TRBJ2-4, with D possibly TRBD1 on 6 matching bases. Per the germline V gene, CDR1 is SEHNR and CDR2 is FQNEAQ (reference sequence). V was shortened by 1 base and J by 9 bases, with 13 bases between the two germline ends. This CDR3 is built from 14 residues. The CDR3 DNA sequence: TGTGCCAGCAGCTTAGTTGGGGGCAGAAGCATTCAGTACTTC. As protein: CASSLVGGRSIQYF.

The chain couples TRBV18 to TRBJ1-4; 9 nucleotides align to TRBD1. This CDR3 is built from 15 residues. J lost 8 bases, V lost 5 bases, and 9 bases had no gene match. CDR1 and CDR2 (germline): KGHSH, LQKENI. In DNA form, the CDR3 reads TGTGCCAGCTCAGTTCGACAGGGGGTAGAGGAAAAACTGTTTTTT. The encoded protein is CASSVRQGVEEKLFF. Looking up the rest from reference TRBV18 and TRBJ1-4 gives the full variable domain: NAGVMQNPRHLVRRRGQEARLRCSPMKGHSHVYWYRQLPEEGLKFMVYLQKENIIDESGMPKERFSAEFPKEGPSILRIQQVVRGDSAAYFCASSVRQGVEEKLFFGSGTQLSVL.

The rearrangement uses TRBV6-5 and TRBJ2-7; no firm D call. The CDR3 is 15 amino acids. Germline V gene data show CDR1 as MNHEY and CDR2 as SVGAGI. Trimming took off 5 bases at V and 0 bases at J, with 14 bases between the two ends. The CDR3 sequence is CASSRLPRDSYEQYF. Here the CDR3 DNA reads TGTGCCAGCAGTAGACTTCCTCGCGACTCCTACGAGCAGTACTTC.

This chain connects TRBV27 to TRBJ2-1; TRBD1 matches at 8 bases. The CDR3 consists of 12 residues. V shed 6 bases, J shed 9 bases, and the junction held 4 bases outside the gene matches. Germline CDR1 and CDR2: MNHEY and SMNVEV (reference sequence). The CDR3 reads CASRRTGSEQFF. The CDR3 DNA follows: TGTGCCAGCAGACGGACAGGGAGTGAGCAGTTCTTC.

The rearrangement uses TRBV6-2 or TRBV6-3 and TRBJ2-7, with D tentatively TRBD2 (6 bases). The CDR3 spans 13 residues. Looked up from germline, CDR1 is MNHEY and CDR2 is SVGEGT. V shed 2 bases and J shed 3 bases, with 8 bases lying between them. CDR3 sequence: CASSYMGGYEQYF. Here the CDR3 DNA reads TGTGCCAGCAGTTACATGGGGGGCTACGAGCAGTACTTC.

The chain is built from TRBV3-1 (or the pseudogene TRBV3-2) and TRBJ2-3, with 11 positions matching TRBD2. J was trimmed by 0 bases and V by 4 bases; bases with no gene match: 3. The CDR3 is 16 amino acids. Per germline, CDR1 LGHDT and CDR2 YNNKEL (reference sequence). CDR3 residues: CASSRLAGSSTDTQYF. The CDR3 DNA reads TGTGCCAGCAGCCGACTAGCGGGGAGCAGCACAGATACGCAGTATTTT.